The present TCR beta chain was sequenced within a study of blood T cells in healthy people across ages. With a J-beta primer mix and a sample-barcoded 5' primer, a second PCR ran about 6 to 11 cycles. A single record per CDR3 protein comes from TCRdb applying MiXCR to the 5' RACE reads. This table has 950,000 to 1,200,000 distinct CDR3 sequences, around two fifths appearing once. The CDR3 is 15 amino acids. J lost 1 base, V lost 6 bases, and 9 bases had no gene match. Germline lookup yields CDR1 SGDLS and CDR2 YYNGEE. The V call is TRBV9, the J call TRBJ1-2, with 7 nucleotides matching TRBD1. The clonotype comes from a man aged 18 to 35 in good health. The sample comprised blood. DNA of the CDR3: TGTGCCAGCAATAAAGAGGGGGCGATTAACTATGGCTACACCTTC. Encoded protein: CASNKEGAINYGYTF.